This T cell receptor beta chain was observed in a study of preoperative IRX-2 immunotherapy in early breast cancer. This clone occurred once. Using immunoSEQ multiplex PCR, the repertoire was profiled, and TCRdb retains in-frame clones only, with some absent. The table lists 39,000 or so clones, about 72% of them singletons. The CDR3 length is 14 residues. Treatment denoted: preoperative locoregional IRX-2 cytokine immunotherapy. Patients received preoperative, locoregional IRX-2 cytokine immunotherapy in a phase Ib study. The V and J genes are TRBV7-5 and TRBJ1-6; no DNA check was done on the table's D call, TRBD1. TRBV7-5 is shown as a pseudogene. This clonotype originated in a human donor with breast cancer. Sequenced material: tumor tissue, taken after IRX-2 immunotherapy. The CDR3 reads CASRPDRYNSPLHF. The CDR3 coding sequence is TGTGCCAGCAGGCCGGACAGATACAATTCACCCCTCCACTTT.